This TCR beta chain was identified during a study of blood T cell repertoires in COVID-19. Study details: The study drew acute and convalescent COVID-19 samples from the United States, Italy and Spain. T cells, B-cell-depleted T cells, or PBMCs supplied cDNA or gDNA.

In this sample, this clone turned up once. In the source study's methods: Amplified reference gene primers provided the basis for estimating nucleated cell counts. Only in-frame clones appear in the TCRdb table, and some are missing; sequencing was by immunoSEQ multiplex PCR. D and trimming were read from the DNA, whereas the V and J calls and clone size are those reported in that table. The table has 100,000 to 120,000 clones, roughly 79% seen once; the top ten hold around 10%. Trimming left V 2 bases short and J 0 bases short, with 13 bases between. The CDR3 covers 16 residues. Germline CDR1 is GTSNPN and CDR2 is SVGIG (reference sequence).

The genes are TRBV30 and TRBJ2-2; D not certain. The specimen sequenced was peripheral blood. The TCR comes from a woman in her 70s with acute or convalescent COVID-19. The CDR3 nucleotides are TGTGCCTGGAGTAGGAGCGAGACCGCGAACACCGGGGAGCTGTTTTTT. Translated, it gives CAWSRSETANTGELFF.